A single sample gave rise to the 28 T cell receptor beta chains below, sequenced in a study of glioma-infiltrating T cells. The iRepertoire nested amplicon-rescue multiplex PCR amplified TCR alpha and beta CDR3s from RNA. Using its own MiXCR run on the multiplex PCR reads, TCRdb lists one record per CDR3 protein. The data contain about 190,000 distinct CDR3 sequences, 25% to 35% of them singletons. The sequenced material came from glioma tissue, nonneoplastic brain tissue, or PBMCs (not recorded which). The receptors here all came from a human donor with low-grade glioma or glioblastoma, undergoing nonglioma brain surgery, or in good health (not recorded which).

This clonotype was counted ten times or more. The rearrangement joins TRBV6-2 or TRBV6-3 to TRBJ2-2; 9 nucleotides match TRBD1. Germline V CDR1 and CDR2: MNHEY, SVGEGT. V lost 5 bases, J lost 5 bases, and 12 bases stayed unmatched. This CDR3 region has 17 residues. The CDR3 bases are TGTGCCAGCAGTCCGCAACCCCCCGGGACAGGGACCGGGGAGCTGTTTTTT. Protein: CASSPQPPGTGTGELFF.

This clonotype was seen many times. The genes are TRBV11-2 and TRBJ2-3; D possibly corresponds to TRBD2 (5 bases). The CDR3 covers 14 residues. V shed 3 bases and J shed 4 bases, with 11 bases lying between them. Per germline, CDR1 SGHAT and CDR2 FQNNGV. The CDR3 protein is CASSFGLGADTQYF. The CDR3 bases are TGTGCCAGCAGCTTCGGACTCGGGGCAGATACGCAGTATTTT.

CDR3 nucleotide sequence: TGTGCCAGTAGTATGGACGGGGGAATAGAGCAGTTCTTC. Its protein product is CASSMDGGIEQFF. This chain uses TRBV19 with TRBJ2-1; D possibly corresponds to TRBD2 (6 bases). Trimming left V 3 bases short and J 10 bases short, with 13 bases between. Germline V CDR1 and CDR2: LNHDA, SQIVND (reference sequence). The length of the CDR3 is 13 residues.

About this clonotype itself: A read error may be the cause here, since a much bigger clone is one base away. This chain uses TRBV4-3 with TRBJ1-6, with D possibly TRBD1 on 5 matching bases. Trimming shortened V by 1 base and J by 8 bases, and 15 bases separated the two germline ends. The CDR3 contains 16 residues. Germline CDR1 reads LGHNA; CDR2 reads YSLEER. The CDR3 region is CASSQGEGLNHSPLHF. CDR3 nucleotides: TGCGCCAGCAGCCAAGGCGAGGGGCTAAACCATTCACCCCTCCACTTT.

This clonotype was observed a handful of times. The chain recombines TRBV7-9 with TRBJ2-5; D gene unclear. V shed 5 bases and J shed 5 bases, with 18 bases lying between them. Germline values: CDR1 SEHNR, CDR2 FQNEAQ (reference sequence). This CDR3 region has 15 residues. CDR3 residues: CASSAPWPLGETQYF. The CDR3 nucleotides read TGTGCCAGCAGCGCGCCCTGGCCTCTCGGGGAGACCCAGTACTTC.

This clonotype was seen many times. V is TRBV15 and J is TRBJ2-7; 9 bases are shared with TRBD1. Germline V CDR1 and CDR2: LNHNV, YYDKDF (reference sequence). Losses at the gene ends were 8 bases for V and 3 bases for J; bases not matched to a gene: 20. This CDR3 comprises 18 residues. The CDR3 spells CATGGPGTGRSGVYEQYF. The CDR3, as DNA: TGTGCCACCGGGGGGCCCGGGACAGGGAGGTCGGGAGTCTACGAGCAGTACTTC.

This clonotype came up many times. The chain is built from TRBV7-9 and TRBJ1-6; unclear D gene. Trimming took off 2 bases at V and 6 bases at J, with 8 bases between the two ends. The CDR3 extends over 14 amino acids. Germline V gene sequence: CDR1 SEHNR, CDR2 FQNEAQ (reference sequence). The chain's CDR3 is CASSLNSFNSPLHF. CDR3 coding DNA: TGTGCCAGCAGCTTAAACAGCTTTAATTCACCCCTCCACTTT.

This clonotype showed up just once. Since a much larger clone is just one base distant, this may be a read error. The chain couples TRBV5-1 to TRBJ1-5, with 7 bases aligning to TRBD1. Trimming took 0 bases from V and 8 from J; bases not matched to a gene: 20. The CDR3 consists of 19 residues. Germline assignment: CDR1 SGHRS and CDR2 YFSETQ. This CDR3 is CASSLAGAPGQQLDKPQHF. The CDR3 region has the DNA TGCGCCAGCAGCTTGGCCGGGGCACCGGGACAGCAACTAGATAAGCCCCAGCATTTT.

The sample holds many counts of this clonotype. The rearrangement links TRBV4-1 to TRBJ1-6; 7 bases are a match to TRBD1. CDR1 and CDR2 (germline): MGHRA, YSYEKL. This CDR3 contains 15 residues. The junction had 7 bases not matched to a gene; V was cut back by 4 bases and J by 7 bases. This CDR3 reads CASSPQTGPNSPLHF. The CDR3 DNA reads as TGCGCCAGCAGCCCTCAGACAGGGCCAAATTCACCCCTCCACTTT.

This clonotype was seen at least ten times. V is TRBV4-1 and J is TRBJ1-5, with D tentatively TRBD1 (5 bases). The CDR3 sequence is 14 residues long. Germline V gene sequence: CDR1 MGHRA, CDR2 YSYEKL. V dropped 1 base and J dropped 7 bases, with 11 bases sitting between them. The CDR3 here is CASSQGPGRQPQHF. The CDR3 bases are TGCGCCAGCAGCCAAGGACCGGGGCGCCAGCCCCAGCATTTT.

In its sample, this clonotype was seen a few times. The chain carries TRBV11-3 and TRBJ2-1; D unclear. V was clipped by 1 base and J by 10 bases, with 11 bases between them. The CDR3 runs to 13 residues. Germline V gene lookup returns CDR1 SGHNT and CDR2 YENEEA. CDR3: CASSLVQLGEQFF. The CDR3, as DNA: TGTGCCAGCAGCTTAGTGCAGCTTGGGGAGCAGTTCTTC.

The table lists this clonotype with many counts. This chain connects TRBV6-2 or TRBV6-3 to TRBJ1-1; TRBD1 aligns across 7 bases. The V gene end was trimmed by 6 bases and the J gene end by 5 bases; junction bases not matched to a gene: 9. Germline V gene lookup returns CDR1 MNHEY and CDR2 SVGEGT. This CDR3 is 14 amino acids long. CDR3 loop: CASRNSEGATEAFF. CDR3 in DNA: TGTGCCAGCAGGAATTCGGAGGGGGCGACTGAAGCTTTCTTT.

CDR3 region: CASSSRLRQEYGGEQFF. The CDR3 bases are TGTGCCAGCAGTTCCCGACTCCGCCAAGAGTATGGAGGTGAGCAGTTCTTC. The V and J genes are TRBV28 and TRBJ2-1; a weak D match, TRBD2 (5 bases). The germline V and J ends were trimmed by 4 bases and 9 bases, with 25 bases remaining between them. CDR1 and CDR2 from the germline V gene are MDHEN and SYDVKM. The CDR3 contains 17 residues. The whole variable domain, filled in from reference TRBV28 and TRBJ2-1, reads DVKVTQSSRYLVKRTGEKVFLECVQDMDHENMFWYRQDPGLGLRLIYFSYDVKMKEKGDIPEGYSVSREKKERFSLILESASTNQTSMYLCASSSRLRQEYGGEQFFGPGTRLTVL.

This clonotype has at least ten counts. V gene TRBV19 combines with J gene TRBJ1-2; D remains unclear. The CDR3 loop spans 14 amino acids. Germline CDR1 reads LNHDA; CDR2 reads SQIVND (reference sequence). V dropped 7 bases and J dropped 4 bases, with 16 bases sitting between them. The CDR3 DNA reads TGTGCCAGTATGCCGAGAGTTAAGGTCTATGGCTACACCTTC. Encoded protein: CASMPRVKVYGYTF.

This clonotype was recorded a few times. The genes are TRBV12-3 or TRBV12-4 and TRBJ1-1, with TRBD1 matching over 8 bases. The CDR3 consists of 16 residues. The ends lost 8 bases at V and 6 bases at J; junction bases unmatched: 17. The CDR3 DNA sequence: TGTGCCAGCTCTACTATTTACACAGGGGGGCAGGCTGAAGCTTTCTTT. As protein: CASSTIYTGGQAEAFF.

This clonotype was observed many times. V gene TRBV12-5 combines with J gene TRBJ2-3; 8 nucleotides line up with TRBD1. V lost 7 bases to trimming and J lost 7 bases; unmatched junction nucleotides: 10. Per the germline V gene, CDR1 is LGHNT and CDR2 is FRNRAP. The CDR3 length is 14 residues. The CDR3 DNA sequence: TGTGCTAGTGCCACCGGGACAGGACATTATACGCAGTATTTT. Encoded protein: CASATGTGHYTQYF.

This clonotype was detected many times. The chain couples TRBV6-1 to TRBJ2-7, with 7 bases matching TRBD1. V shed 10 bases and J 4 bases; nucleotides not matched to a gene: 10. Germline CDR1 and CDR2: MNHNS and SASEGT. CDR3 length equals 13 residues. The CDR3 nucleotides read TGTGCCACCCAAGCCGGGACAGCATACGAGCAGTACTTC. Translated: CATQAGTAYEQYF.

This sequence joins TRBV19 and TRBJ2-2; the D is unclear. Germline CDR1 reads LNHDA; CDR2 reads SQIVND (reference sequence). There are 12 residues in the CDR3. Trimming left V 10 bases short and J 5 bases short, with 11 bases between. The CDR3 DNA reads as TGTGCCAACCACTCCTATACCGGGGAGCTGTTTTTT. Residues: CANHSYTGELFF.

The gene calls are TRBV4-2 and TRBJ2-5; 8 nucleotides agree with TRBD2. The germline CDR1 and CDR2 sequences are LGHNA and YNFKEQ. V shed 0 bases, J shed 4 bases, and the junction held 13 bases outside the gene matches. The CDR3 runs 18 residues. The CDR3 is CASSQDPPSGRIRETQYF. For the CDR3, the DNA is TGTGCCAGCAGCCAAGATCCCCCCAGCGGGAGAATCCGAGAGACCCAGTACTTC.

As to this clonotype: A much larger clonotype is one base distant, so this may be a read error. V is TRBV5-1 and J is TRBJ2-1; 9 positions agree with TRBD2. Trimming took 0 bases from V and 8 from J; bases not matched to a gene: 9. Germline CDR1 and CDR2: SGHRS and YFSETQ. This CDR3 has 16 residues. The CDR3 here is CASSLVAGAGYDEQFF. In DNA form, the CDR3 reads TGCGCCAGCAGCTTGGTAGCGGGAGCGGGATACGATGAGCAGTTCTTC.

The chain links TRBV7-9 to TRBJ1-2; D uncertain. Germline CDR1 reads SEHNR; CDR2 reads FQNEAQ (reference sequence). The ends were cut back, 0 bases at V and 8 bases at J, with 19 bases in the middle. This CDR3 has 16 amino acids. The CDR3 loop is CASSLAFALAGLGYTF. For the CDR3, the DNA is TGTGCCAGCAGCTTAGCGTTCGCCTTGGCCGGACTGGGCTACACCTTC.

As to this clonotype: This may arise from a read error, as a much more abundant clone is one base away. Without the conserved terminal phenylalanine or tryptophan, this CDR3 likely stems from a read error. V and J are TRBV7-2 and TRBJ2-7, with TRBD1 matching over 10 bases. Germline trimming cut 1 base from V and 7 bases from J; bases unmatched to any gene: 7. The CDR3 loop spans 15 amino acids. Per the germline V gene, CDR1 is SGHTA and CDR2 is FQGNSA. CDR3 bases: TGTGCCAGCAGCTTAGAGGGACAGGGGATGAGGGAGCAGTACCTC. This encodes CASSLEGQGMREQYL.

This clonotype was recorded many times. The chain joins TRBV2 to TRBJ2-3, with 10 bases matching TRBD2. The germline V gene encodes CDR1 SNHLY and CDR2 FYNNEI. V trimming: 2 bases; J trimming: 5 bases; junction bases outside the gene matches: 10. This CDR3 is 17 amino acids long. Here the CDR3 reads CASSEIKSGRAEDTQYF. The CDR3 nucleotides are TGTGCCAGCAGTGAAATCAAGAGCGGGAGGGCCGAAGATACGCAGTATTTT.

This clonotype was picked up many times. The V and J genes are TRBV4-1 and TRBJ2-1; D ambiguous. The CDR3 runs to 17 residues. V was pared by 4 bases and J by 2 bases, with 18 bases between. CDR1 MGHRA and CDR2 YSYEKL come from the germline V gene. The CDR3 DNA reads as TGCGCCAGCAGCCCCCACGTCGACAAAGCCCCCTACAATGAGCAGTTCTTC. Translating gives CASSPHVDKAPYNEQFF.

This clonotype was found once. The junction departs from the called germline gene at one end, perhaps through a read error. V and J are TRBV7-2 and TRBJ2-3; D not certain. The CDR3 loop spans 15 amino acids. The germline V gene encodes CDR1 SGHTA and CDR2 FQGNSA. CDR3 loop: CASRLGGPHTDPQSF. The CDR3 nucleotides read TGTGCCAGCCGCCTCGGCGGACCCCACACAGATCCGCAGTCTTTT.

In its sample, this clonotype was seen a few times. The chain joins TRBV2 to TRBJ2-6, with D possibly being TRBD2 (6 bases). V was clipped by 6 bases and J by 4 bases, with 7 bases between them. The CDR3 runs to 13 residues. The V gene's germline CDR1 is SNHLY and CDR2 FYNNEI. CDR3 in amino acids: CASRAGGANVLTF. In nucleotides, the CDR3 is TGTGCCAGCAGGGCGGGGGGGGCCAACGTCCTGACTTTC.

This clonotype has at least ten counts. The chain joins TRBV20-1 to TRBJ2-5; the D gene is possibly TRBD1 (8 bases). The V gene lost 5 bases and the J gene lost 3 bases, with 13 bases spanning the gap. Germline CDR1 is DFQATT and CDR2 is SNEGSKA (reference sequence). This CDR3 has 13 residues. The CDR3 reads CSAVTGGEETQYF. In DNA form, the CDR3 reads TGCAGTGCTGTCACAGGGGGGGAAGAGACCCAGTACTTC.

This clonotype appeared a single time. This may come from a read error, since a much larger clone is one base off. The chain links TRBV4-3 to TRBJ1-1; D not resolved. This CDR3 is 13 amino acids long. Trimming cost V 6 bases and J 7 bases, with 15 bases left between them. CDR1 and CDR2 from the germline V gene are LGHNA and YSLEER. CDR3 sequence reads: CASRHGPGLEAFF. DNA for the CDR3: TGCGCCAGCAGGCACGGGCCAGGCCTTGAAGCTTTCTTT.